This T cell receptor beta chain was recovered during a study of Graves' ophthalmopathy and Graves' hyperthyroidism. Study at large: Ahead of any treatment, peripheral blood was obtained at the initial diagnosis. General study points: Most expanded clonotypes in thyroid above 0.001 frequency also showed up in blood.

RNA transcripts served as template for amplifying TCR beta CDR3 sequences. Second-round multiplex PCR came after first-round RT-PCR with HTBI primers. Each CDR3 protein gets one entry after TCRdb re-called the multiplex PCR reads with MiXCR. In the table there are approximately 700,000 distinct CDR3 sequences, about 44% of which are singletons. Germline CDR1 reads SEHNR; CDR2 reads FQNEAQ (reference sequence). This CDR3 contains 17 residues. Active ophthalmopathy (CAS at least 3, NOSPECS at least 4), lasting under 3 months. This clonotype was detected once. Its target is unknown. One end of the junction fails to match germline, which may point to a read error.

The receptor's source is an adult man with Graves' ophthalmopathy. V usage is TRBV7-9 and J usage is TRBJ2-7; D may be TRBD1 or TRBD2 (5 bases each). Source material: peripheral blood. The CDR3 nucleotides read TGCGCCAGCAGCCACTCCGGGTTGAGGGGAATGGGATACGAGCAGTACTTC. This translates into CASSHSGLRGMGYEQYF.